Sequencing of this TCR beta chain was carried out in a study of cytomegalovirus exposure and HLA in healthy donors. About the research overall: Assignment to the Caucasian-associated ancestry cluster applied to 75% to 85% of the approximately 400 genotyped donors.

Both 60 Vbeta primers and 13 Jbeta primers went into the PCR. Method: immunoSEQ multiplex PCR; TCRdb's copy keeps in-frame clones and lacks some. The table lists 100,000 to 150,000 clones, 75% to 80% of them singletons, with more than 3% in the top ten. This clone was observed a single time. The antigen is undetermined. The V segment lost 7 bases and the J segment 9 bases; nucleotides outside the gene matches: 12. The V gene's germline CDR1 is SGHTA and CDR2 FQGNSA. CDR3 size: 15 residues. Notes on the study in general: With DRB1 most and HLA-C fewest, TCR association rates differed between HLA loci in a later analysis. Most CMV-associated TCR beta chains appeared HLA-restricted in a later analysis.

The sample taken for sequencing was PBMCs. V is TRBV7-2 and J is TRBJ1-6; TRBD1 agrees at 7 bases. This clonotype originated in a man in his forties in good health and CMV-seronegative. In DNA, the CDR3 is TGTGCCAGCACTACGCAGGGAACAGGGGTTTCACCCCTCCACTTT. Its translation: CASTTQGTGVSPLHF.